Listed here are 14 T cell receptor beta chains from one sample, sequenced in a study of beta chain features in type 1 diabetes. Reverse transcribing all isolated RNA meant expressed TCRB transcripts were sequenced. This table comes from immunoSEQ multiplex PCR, and its TCRdb copy is limited to in-frame clones, with some not included. The repertoire includes 150,000 to 200,000 clones, about 13% of them detected once, and 0.62% sits in the top ten. The specimen sequenced was central memory CD4+ T cells from blood. These receptors all stem from a woman aged 18-29 years in good health.

The chain carries TRBV28 and TRBJ1-2, with TRBD1 matching over 8 bases. The CDR3 has 14 amino acids. J lost 7 bases, V lost 6 bases, and 10 bases had no gene match. Germline loops: CDR1 MDHEN, CDR2 SYDVKM. The CDR3 is CASRLTRGLSGYTF. CDR3 nucleotide sequence: TGTGCCAGCAGGCTAACCAGGGGGCTATCTGGCTACACCTTC.

This rearrangement joins TRBV5-4 to TRBJ1-2; D is ambiguous. Per germline, CDR1 SGHNT and CDR2 YYREEE (reference sequence). Between the trimmed V and J ends, which lost 5 bases and 0 bases, there was a span of 8 bases. This CDR3 is built from 13 residues. For the CDR3, the DNA is TGTGCCAGCAGACAAAACGCTAACTATGGCTACACCTTC. As protein: CASRQNANYGYTF.

This clone was detected many times. As DNA, the CDR3 is TGTGCCAGCAGCAGGGGGGTCCACTCTGGAAACACCATATATTTT. This encodes CASSRGVHSGNTIYF. V is TRBV21-1 and J is TRBJ1-3. TRBV21-1 is termed a pseudogene. CDR3 length: 15 residues.

The CDR3 sequence: CASSYERRQPQHF. As DNA, the CDR3 is TGTGCCAGCAGTTATGAGAGAAGACAGCCCCAGCATTTT. This chain uses TRBV6-5 with TRBJ1-5; D remains ambiguous. Germline V CDR1 and CDR2: MNHEY, SVGAGI. The CDR3 runs 13 residues. V was cut by 3 bases and J by 7 bases, with 10 bases left in between.

This chain uses TRBV27 with TRBJ2-4; 7 nucleotides agree with TRBD1. J lost 4 bases, V lost 6 bases, and 9 bases had no gene match. Germline lookup yields CDR1 MNHEY and CDR2 SMNVEV (reference sequence). CDR3 length equals 15 residues. The CDR3 bases are TGTGCCAGCAGCTCCTCAGGACAGGATAAAAACATTCAGTACTTC. This gives the protein CASSSSGQDKNIQYF.

This clone was found a few times. The chain is built from TRBV7-2 and TRBJ2-7; 7 bases map to TRBD2. J lost 7 bases, V lost 1 base, and 10 bases had no gene match. CDR1 and CDR2 (germline): SGHTA, FQGNSA. The CDR3 loop spans 15 amino acids. In nucleotides, the CDR3 is TGTGCCAGCAGCTTAGGGGGGGGGTGGTCAGGGGAGCAGTACTTC. Translated, it gives CASSLGGGWSGEQYF.

This sequence joins TRBV14 and TRBJ1-2, with TRBD1 identical over 7 bases. Looked up from germline, CDR1 is SGHDN and CDR2 is FVKESK. Germline trimming cut 2 bases from V and 8 bases from J; bases unmatched to any gene: 8. CDR3 size: 14 residues. The CDR3 loop is CASSQQGERRGYTF. The DNA for the CDR3 is TGTGCCAGCAGCCAACAGGGGGAAAGAAGGGGCTACACCTTC.

This chain links TRBV19 with TRBJ1-2; tentative D call: TRBD1 (5 bases). Trimming took off 5 bases at V and 6 bases at J, with 19 bases between the two ends. The CDR3 has 15 residues. Germline V CDR1 and CDR2: LNHDA, SQIVND (reference sequence). The chain's CDR3 is CASSLNLDWGDGYTF. The CDR3 nucleotides read TGTGCCAGTAGTCTCAACCTCGACTGGGGGGATGGCTACACCTTC.

This clone appeared a few times. This CDR3 is CASSLLSGRGYNEQFF. In DNA form, the CDR3 reads TGTGCCAGTAGTCTCTTAAGCGGGAGAGGGTACAATGAGCAGTTCTTC. This chain uses TRBV19 with TRBJ2-1, with 8 bases aligning to TRBD2. Germline CDR1 LNHDA, CDR2 SQIVND (reference sequence). After removal of 5 bases from V and 4 bases from J, the junction contained 10 bases not matched to a gene. The CDR3 spans 16 residues. The full variable domain, with the rest looked up from reference TRBV19 and TRBJ2-1, is DGGITQSPKYLFRKEGQNVTLSCEQNLNHDAMYWYRQDPGQGLRLIYYSQIVNDFQKGDIAEGYSVSREKKESFPLTVTSAQKNPTAFYLCASSLLSGRGYNEQFFGPGTRLTVL.

In its sample, this clone was seen a few times. The CDR3 DNA sequence: TGTGCCAGCAGTGTTTACCCCCCGCTCAGGGGTGAGGATGGCTACACCTTC. Amino acids: CASSVYPPLRGEDGYTF. The chain carries TRBV25-1 and TRBJ1-2; perhaps TRBD1 as D (6 bases). CDR1 is MGHDK, CDR2 SYGVNS, per germline. The CDR3 length is 17 residues. The V end lost 4 bases, the J end lost 6 bases, and 24 bases lay between the germline ends.

The V and J genes are TRBV10-2 and TRBJ2-5; 10 bases are shared with TRBD2. Trimming removed 4 bases from V and 4 bases from J; junction bases left unmatched: 3. The CDR3 spans 14 residues. Germline values: CDR1 WSHSY, CDR2 SAAADI. CDR3 in amino acids: CASSGTSGAETQYF. CDR3 DNA sequence: TGCGCCAGCAGTGGGACTAGCGGAGCAGAGACCCAGTACTTC.

As for this clone: Other DNA sequences within the sample encode an identical CDR3. The genes are TRBV7-2 and TRBJ1-1; possibly TRBD1 for D (5 bases). The V gene's germline CDR1 is SGHTA and CDR2 FQGNSA. Deletions cut 4 bases from V and 5 bases from J, with 11 bases between. This CDR3 region has 13 residues. CDR3 residues: CASSSGHGTEAFF. The CDR3 coding sequence is TGTGCCAGCAGCTCTGGACATGGGACTGAAGCTTTCTTT.

This clone was counted ten times or more. The chain combines TRBV7-9 with TRBJ1-1; D remains ambiguous. The CDR3 has 15 amino acids. Germline CDR1 is SEHNR and CDR2 is FQNEAQ (reference sequence). The V end was cut by 4 bases, the J end by 11 bases, with 23 bases between. CDR3 nucleotide sequence: TGTGCCAGCAGCTCTCCGAGTGTAGGCGGAAAGAGGGCTTTCTTT. Protein: CASSSPSVGGKRAFF.

The chain couples TRBV29-1 to TRBJ2-7, with TRBD2 matching 8 bases. With V trimmed by 5 bases and J by 6 bases, 12 bases remained unmatched. The CDR3 is made up of 14 amino acids. CDR1 and CDR2 (germline): SQVTM, ANQGSEA. The CDR3 loop is CSVPPSGRSAEQYF. The CDR3 nucleotides read TGCAGCGTTCCGCCCAGCGGGAGATCTGCCGAGCAGTACTTC.